The source of this T cell receptor beta chain is a study of blood T cell repertoires in COVID-19. Clones were sequenced by immunoSEQ multiplex PCR, and TCRdb holds only the in-frame ones, with some missing. The sample shows more than 150,000 clones, about 78% of them seen only once. Germline CDR1 is MGHRA and CDR2 is YSYEKL. The CDR3 spans 20 residues. Trimming took 7 bases from V and 6 from J, leaving 37 bases between them. The chain couples TRBV4-1 to TRBJ2-7; possibly TRBD2 for D (7 bases). The sequence came from a woman between 50 and 59 years old who had recovered from COVID-19. Sequencing was performed on PBMCs or T cells enriched from blood (not recorded which). The CDR3 spells CASNWRRGRGWSGTPGEQYF. Written as DNA, the CDR3 is TGCGCCAGCAACTGGCGCAGGGGACGAGGATGGAGCGGGACGCCGGGCGAGCAGTACTTC.